The entry below describes one T cell receptor beta chain. Its antigen remains unknown. CDR3 size: 20 residues. V was cut by 1 base and J by 0 bases, with 19 bases left in between. Germline values: CDR1 SGHVS, CDR2 FQNEAQ. The data originate from a study of cytomegalovirus exposure and HLA in healthy donors. About the study: Among the approximately 400 genotyped donors, 70% to 85% were placed in the Caucasian-associated ancestry cluster. Study observations and caveats: Sequences of the TCR beta chain were said to predict the HLA-A and HLA-B alleles of most subjects accurately.

PCR primers comprised 60 Vbeta and 13 Jbeta primers. Data came from immunoSEQ multiplex PCR; TCRdb stores just in-frame clones and leaves some out. The table lists approximately 150,000 clones, over 80% of them singletons, with approximately 3.6% in the top ten. The receptor was derived from a male donor in good health and CMV-seronegative. The chain recombines TRBV7-8 with TRBJ2-6; D is perhaps TRBD1 (6 bases). Sequencing was performed on PBMCs. In nucleotides, the CDR3 is TGTGCCAGCAGCTTAGTACCAGCGACAGGTCCTAGCTCTGGGGCCAACGTCCTGACTTTC. This encodes CASSLVPATGPSSGANVLTF.